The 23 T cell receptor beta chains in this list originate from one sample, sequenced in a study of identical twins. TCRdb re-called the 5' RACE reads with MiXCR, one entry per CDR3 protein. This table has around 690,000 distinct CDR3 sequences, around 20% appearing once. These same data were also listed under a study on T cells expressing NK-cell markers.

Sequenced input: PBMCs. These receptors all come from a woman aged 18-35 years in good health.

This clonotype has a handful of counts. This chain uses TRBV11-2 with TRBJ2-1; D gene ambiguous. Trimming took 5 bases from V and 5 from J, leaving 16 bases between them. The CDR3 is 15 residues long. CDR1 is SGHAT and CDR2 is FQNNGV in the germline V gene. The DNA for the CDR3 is TGTGCCAGCAGCCCGGCCCATCTGGGCCACAATGAGCAGTTCTTC. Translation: CASSPAHLGHNEQFF. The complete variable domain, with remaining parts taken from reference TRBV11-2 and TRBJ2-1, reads EAGVAQSPRYKIIEKRQSVAFWCNPISGHATLYWYQQILGQGPKLLIQFQNNGVVDDSQLPKDRFSAERLKGVDSTLKIQPAKLEDSAVYLCASSPAHLGHNEQFFGPGTRLTVL.

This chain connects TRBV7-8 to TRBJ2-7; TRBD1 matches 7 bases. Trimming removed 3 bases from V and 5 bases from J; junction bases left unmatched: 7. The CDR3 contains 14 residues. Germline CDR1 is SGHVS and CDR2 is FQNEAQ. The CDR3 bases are TGTGCCAGCAGCTTCATACAGGGGATCCACGAGCAGTACTTC. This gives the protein CASSFIQGIHEQYF.

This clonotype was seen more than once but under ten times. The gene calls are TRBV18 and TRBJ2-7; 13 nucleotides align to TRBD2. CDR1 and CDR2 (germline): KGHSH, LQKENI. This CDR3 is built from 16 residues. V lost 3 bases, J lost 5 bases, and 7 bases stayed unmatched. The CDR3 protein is CASSPGLAGLTHEQYF. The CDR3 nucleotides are TGTGCCAGCTCACCGGGACTAGCGGGACTAACCCACGAGCAGTACTTC.

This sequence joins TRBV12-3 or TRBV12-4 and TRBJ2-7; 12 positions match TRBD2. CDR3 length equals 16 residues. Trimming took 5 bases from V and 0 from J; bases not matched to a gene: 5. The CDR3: CASSLGGLAGSYEQYF. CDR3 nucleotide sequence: TGTGCCAGCAGTCTAGGGGGACTAGCGGGCTCCTACGAGCAGTACTTC.

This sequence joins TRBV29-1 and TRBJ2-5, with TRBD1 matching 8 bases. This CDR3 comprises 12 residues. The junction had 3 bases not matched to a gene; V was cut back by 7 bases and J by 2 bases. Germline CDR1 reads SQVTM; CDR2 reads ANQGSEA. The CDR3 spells CSGGQGQETQYF. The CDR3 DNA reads TGCAGCGGTGGACAGGGTCAAGAGACCCAGTACTTC.

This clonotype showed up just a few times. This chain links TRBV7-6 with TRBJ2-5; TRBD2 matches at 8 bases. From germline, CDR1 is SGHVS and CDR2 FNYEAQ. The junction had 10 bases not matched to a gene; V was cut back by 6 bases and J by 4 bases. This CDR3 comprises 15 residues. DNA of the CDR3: TGTGCCAGCAGGTTTAGCGGGGCGGGGGCAGAGACCCAGTACTTC. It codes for CASRFSGAGAETQYF.

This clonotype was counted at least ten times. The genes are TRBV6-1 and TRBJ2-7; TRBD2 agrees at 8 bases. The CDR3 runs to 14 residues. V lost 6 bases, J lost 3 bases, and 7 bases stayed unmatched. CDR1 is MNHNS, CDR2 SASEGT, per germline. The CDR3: CASSWGTSSYEQYF. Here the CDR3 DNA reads TGTGCCAGCAGCTGGGGGACTAGTAGCTACGAGCAGTACTTC.

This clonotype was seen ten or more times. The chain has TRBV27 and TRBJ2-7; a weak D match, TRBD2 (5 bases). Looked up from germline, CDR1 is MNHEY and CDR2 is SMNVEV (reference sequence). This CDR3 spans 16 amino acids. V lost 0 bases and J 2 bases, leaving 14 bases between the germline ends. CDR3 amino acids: CASSLSIGEKPYEQYF. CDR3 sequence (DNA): TGTGCCAGCAGTTTATCAATCGGGGAAAAGCCCTACGAGCAGTACTTC.

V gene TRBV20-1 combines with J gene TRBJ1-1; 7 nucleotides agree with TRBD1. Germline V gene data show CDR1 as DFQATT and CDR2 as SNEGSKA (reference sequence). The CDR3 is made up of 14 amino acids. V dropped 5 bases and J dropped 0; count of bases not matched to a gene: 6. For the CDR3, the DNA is TGCAGTGCTGAAGACAGGGTCATGAACACTGAAGCTTTCTTT. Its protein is CSAEDRVMNTEAFF.

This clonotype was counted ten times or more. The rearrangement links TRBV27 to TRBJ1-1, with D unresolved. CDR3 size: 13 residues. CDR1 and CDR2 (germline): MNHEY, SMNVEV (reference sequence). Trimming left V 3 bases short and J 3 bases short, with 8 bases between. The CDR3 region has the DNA TGTGCCAGCAGTTTCGATAGGTACACTGAAGCTTTCTTT. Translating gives CASSFDRYTEAFF.

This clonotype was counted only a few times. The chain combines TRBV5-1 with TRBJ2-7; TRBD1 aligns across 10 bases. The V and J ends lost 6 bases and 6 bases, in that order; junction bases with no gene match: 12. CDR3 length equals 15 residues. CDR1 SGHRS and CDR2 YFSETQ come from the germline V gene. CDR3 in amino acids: CASTPQGDRGAEQYF. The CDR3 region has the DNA TGCGCCAGCACCCCCCAGGGGGACAGGGGTGCCGAGCAGTACTTC.

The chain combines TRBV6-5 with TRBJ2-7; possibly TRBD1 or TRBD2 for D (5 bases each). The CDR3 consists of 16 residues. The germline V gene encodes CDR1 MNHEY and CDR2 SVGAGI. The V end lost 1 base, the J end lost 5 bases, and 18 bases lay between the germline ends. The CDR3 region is CASSYWARRELDEQYF. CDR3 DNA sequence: TGTGCCAGCAGTTACTGGGCCCGCAGGGAGCTGGACGAGCAGTACTTC.

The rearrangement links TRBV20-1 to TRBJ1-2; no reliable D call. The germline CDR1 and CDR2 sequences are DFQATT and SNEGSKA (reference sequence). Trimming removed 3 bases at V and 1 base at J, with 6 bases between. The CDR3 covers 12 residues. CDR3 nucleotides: TGCAGTGCTAGGGGTCATAACTATGGCTACACCTTC. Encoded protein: CSARGHNYGYTF.

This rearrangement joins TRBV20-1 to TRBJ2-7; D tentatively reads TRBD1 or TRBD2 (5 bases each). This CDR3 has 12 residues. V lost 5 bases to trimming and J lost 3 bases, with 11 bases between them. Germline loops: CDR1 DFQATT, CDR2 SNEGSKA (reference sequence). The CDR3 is CSALRDGYEQYF. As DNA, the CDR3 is TGCAGTGCTCTCCGGGACGGCTACGAGCAGTACTTC.

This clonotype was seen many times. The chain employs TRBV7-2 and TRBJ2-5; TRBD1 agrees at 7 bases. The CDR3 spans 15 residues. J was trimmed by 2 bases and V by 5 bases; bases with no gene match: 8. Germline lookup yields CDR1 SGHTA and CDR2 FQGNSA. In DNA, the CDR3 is TGTGCCAGCAGCCCTACACAGGGGCCACAAGAGACCCAGTACTTC. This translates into CASSPTQGPQETQYF.

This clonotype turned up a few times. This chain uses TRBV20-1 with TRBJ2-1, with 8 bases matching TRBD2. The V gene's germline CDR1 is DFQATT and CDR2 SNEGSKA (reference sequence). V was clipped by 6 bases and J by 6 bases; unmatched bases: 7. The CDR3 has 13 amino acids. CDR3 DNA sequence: TGCAGTGCCTCGGGGGGGGCGCGCAATGAGCAGTTCTTC. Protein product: CSASGGARNEQFF.

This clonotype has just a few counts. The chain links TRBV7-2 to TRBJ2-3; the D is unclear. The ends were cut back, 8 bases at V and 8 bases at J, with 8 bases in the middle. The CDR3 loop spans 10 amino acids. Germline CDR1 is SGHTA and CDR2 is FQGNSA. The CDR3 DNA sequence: TGTGCCAGCCTGGGATTTACGCAGTATTTT. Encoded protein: CASLGFTQYF. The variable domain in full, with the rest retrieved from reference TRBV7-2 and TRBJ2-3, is GAGVSQSPSNKVTEKGKDVELRCDPISGHTALYWYRQSLGQGLEFLIYFQGNSAPDKSGLPSDRFSAERTGGSVSTLTIQRTQQEDSAVYLCASLGFTQYFGPGTRLTVL.

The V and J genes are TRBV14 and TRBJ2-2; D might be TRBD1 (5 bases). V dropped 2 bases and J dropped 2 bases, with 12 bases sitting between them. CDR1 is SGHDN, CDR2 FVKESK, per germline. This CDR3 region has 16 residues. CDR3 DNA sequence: TGTGCCAGCAGCCAACAGAGACAGTCTAACACCGGGGAGCTGTTTTTT. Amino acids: CASSQQRQSNTGELFF.

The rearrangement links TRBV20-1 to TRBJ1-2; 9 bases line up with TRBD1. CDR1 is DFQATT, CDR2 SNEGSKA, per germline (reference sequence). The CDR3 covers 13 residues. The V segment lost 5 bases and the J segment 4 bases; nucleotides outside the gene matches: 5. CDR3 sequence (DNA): TGCAGTGCTCAAGGGGACAGGGCCTATGGCTACACCTTC. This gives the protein CSAQGDRAYGYTF.

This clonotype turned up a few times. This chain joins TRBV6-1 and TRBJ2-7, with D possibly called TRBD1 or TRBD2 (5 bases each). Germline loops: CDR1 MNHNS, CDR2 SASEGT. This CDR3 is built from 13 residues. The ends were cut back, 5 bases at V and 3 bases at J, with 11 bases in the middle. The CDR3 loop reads CASSRDGFYEQYF. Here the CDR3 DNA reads TGTGCCAGCAGTCGGGACGGATTCTACGAGCAGTACTTC.

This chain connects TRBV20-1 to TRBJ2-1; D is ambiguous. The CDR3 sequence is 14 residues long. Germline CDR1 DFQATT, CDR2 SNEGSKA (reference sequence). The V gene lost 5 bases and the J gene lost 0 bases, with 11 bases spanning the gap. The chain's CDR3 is CSAAPRDSYNEQFF. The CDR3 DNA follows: TGCAGTGCTGCCCCCCGAGACTCCTACAATGAGCAGTTCTTC.

Here the CDR3 reads CATSGLTTDTQYF. The CDR3 nucleotides are TGTGCCACCAGTGGGTTAACGACAGATACGCAGTATTTT. The V gene is TRBV15, the J gene TRBJ2-3; D is unclear. Trimming removed 6 bases from V and 3 bases from J, with 10 bases in between. Germline CDR1 reads LNHNV; CDR2 reads YYDKDF (reference sequence). The CDR3 is 13 amino acids.

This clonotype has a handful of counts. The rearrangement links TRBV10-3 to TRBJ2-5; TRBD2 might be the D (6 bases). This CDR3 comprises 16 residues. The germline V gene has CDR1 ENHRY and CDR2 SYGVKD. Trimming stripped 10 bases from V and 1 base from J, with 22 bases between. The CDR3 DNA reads TGTGCCACGACACCTTATTTGGGGGGAATCCAAGAGACCCAGTACTTC. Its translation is CATTPYLGGIQETQYF.